This TCR beta chain originates from a study of blood T cell repertoires in COVID-19. Germline V gene data show CDR1 as LNHDA and CDR2 as SQIVND (reference sequence). The CDR3 totals 17 residues. One Seattle source followed patients from active infection through their disease course. Data came from immunoSEQ multiplex PCR; TCRdb stores just in-frame clones and leaves some out. Of about 210,000 clones listed, around 83% are singletons. As regards this clone: At one end the junction does not follow the germline gene, possibly because of a read error.

This receptor was identified in a woman in her 70s with COVID-19, enrolled during active disease. The chain uses TRBV19 and TRBJ2-7; 10 bases are shared with TRBD1. Specimen: peripheral blood. CDR3 loop: CASRIDRGRTIVYEQYF. The CDR3 DNA reads as TGTGCCAGTAGGATAGACAGGGGGCGAACGATCGTATACGAGCAGTACTTC.